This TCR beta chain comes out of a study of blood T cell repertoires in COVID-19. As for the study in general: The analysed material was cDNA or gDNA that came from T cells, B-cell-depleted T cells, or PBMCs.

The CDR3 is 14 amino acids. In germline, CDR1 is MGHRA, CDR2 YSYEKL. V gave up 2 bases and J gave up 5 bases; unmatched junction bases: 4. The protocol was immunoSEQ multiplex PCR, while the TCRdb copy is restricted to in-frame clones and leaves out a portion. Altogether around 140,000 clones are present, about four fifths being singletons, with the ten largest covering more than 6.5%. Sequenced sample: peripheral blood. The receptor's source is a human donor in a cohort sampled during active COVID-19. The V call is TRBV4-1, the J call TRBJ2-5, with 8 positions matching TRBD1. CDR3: CASSQQGARETQYF. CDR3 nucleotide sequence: TGCGCCAGCAGCCAACAGGGGGCGCGTGAGACCCAGTACTTC.